This T cell receptor beta chain was captured by sequencing in a study of regulatory T cells in long-lasting Graves disease. In germline, CDR1 is KGHDR, CDR2 SFDVKD. There are 17 residues in the CDR3. The V end lost 2 bases, the J end lost 4 bases, and 17 bases lay between the germline ends. PBMC-extracted RNA yielded the TCR library. In this sample, this clonotype turned up once. In TCRdb, the reads were re-called with MiXCR into one record per CDR3 protein. The repertoire includes about 730 distinct CDR3 sequences, 87% of them detected once, and about 20% sits in the top ten. This receptor was obtained from a young woman with Graves disease. The gene calls are TRBV24-1 and TRBJ2-4; D remains unclear. The specimen was peripheral blood mononuclear cells (PBMCs), collected with antithyroid drug treatment, in newly diagnosed or persistent Graves disease (not recorded which). The CDR3 here is CATSDSQAAKKKNIQYF. Written as DNA, the CDR3 is TGTGCCACCAGTGATTCCCAGGCGGCAAAGAAGAAAAACATTCAGTACTTC.